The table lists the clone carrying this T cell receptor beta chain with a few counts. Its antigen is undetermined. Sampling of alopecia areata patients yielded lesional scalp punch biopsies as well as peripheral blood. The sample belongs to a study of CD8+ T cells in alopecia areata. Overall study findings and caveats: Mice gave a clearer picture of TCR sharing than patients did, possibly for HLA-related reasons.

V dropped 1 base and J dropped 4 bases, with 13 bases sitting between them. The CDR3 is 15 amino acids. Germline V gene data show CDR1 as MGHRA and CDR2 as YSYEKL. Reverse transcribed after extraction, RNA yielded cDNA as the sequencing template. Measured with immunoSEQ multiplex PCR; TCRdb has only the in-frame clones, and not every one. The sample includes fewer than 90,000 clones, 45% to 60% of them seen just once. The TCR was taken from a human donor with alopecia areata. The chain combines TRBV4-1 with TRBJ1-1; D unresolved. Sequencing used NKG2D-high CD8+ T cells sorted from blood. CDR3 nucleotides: TGCGCCAGCAGCCAAGGGGAACTACTGGGCACTGAAGCTTTCTTT. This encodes CASSQGELLGTEAFF.